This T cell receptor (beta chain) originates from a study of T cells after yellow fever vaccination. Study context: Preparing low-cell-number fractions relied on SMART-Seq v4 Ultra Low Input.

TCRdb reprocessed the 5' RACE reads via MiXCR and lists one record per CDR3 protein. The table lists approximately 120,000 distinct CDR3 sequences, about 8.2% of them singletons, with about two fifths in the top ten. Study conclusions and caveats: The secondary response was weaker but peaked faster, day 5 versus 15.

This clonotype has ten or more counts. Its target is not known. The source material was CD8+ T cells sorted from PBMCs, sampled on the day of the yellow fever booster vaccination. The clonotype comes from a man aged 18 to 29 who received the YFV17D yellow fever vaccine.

CDR3 coding DNA: TGTGCCATCACCGGGACAGACTCCTACGAGCAGTACTTC. It yields the protein CAITGTDSYEQYF. The genes are TRBV2 and TRBJ2-7; 7 bases agree with TRBD1. Germline V gene sequence: CDR1 SNHLY, CDR2 FYNNEI. J was trimmed by 0 bases and V by 10 bases; bases with no gene match: 6. The CDR3 covers 13 residues.